This TCR beta chain emerged from a study of blood T cells in healthy people across ages. General study points: Comparison with aged donors showed that long-lived donors had more naive CD4+ cells and higher diversity. TCR beta diversity correlated strongly with naive T cell percentage.

There were healthy Caucasian individuals from Russia, aged roughly 6 to 90, serving as donors. Alongside a J-beta primer mix, a sample-barcoded 5' primer served in a second PCR lasting about 7 to 11 cycles. TCRdb passed the 5' RACE reads through MiXCR, listing each CDR3 protein once. This sample carries 700,000 or so distinct CDR3 sequences, about a fifth of them seen once, and the ten largest clones take 22%. Germline-derived CDR1 and CDR2 are DFQATT and SNEGSKA (reference sequence). The CDR3 has 14 amino acids. After removal of 5 bases from V and 4 bases from J, the junction contained 5 bases not matched to a gene. Points on this clonotype: Its specificity is unknown.

The sequence was obtained from a man aged 65-85 years in good health. The chain joins TRBV20-1 to TRBJ2-1, with 10 bases that match TRBD2. The sequencing sample was made of blood. In DNA, the CDR3 is TGCAGTGCTGGTCCTAGCGGGGGATACAATGAGCAGTTCTTC. This translates into CSAGPSGGYNEQFF.